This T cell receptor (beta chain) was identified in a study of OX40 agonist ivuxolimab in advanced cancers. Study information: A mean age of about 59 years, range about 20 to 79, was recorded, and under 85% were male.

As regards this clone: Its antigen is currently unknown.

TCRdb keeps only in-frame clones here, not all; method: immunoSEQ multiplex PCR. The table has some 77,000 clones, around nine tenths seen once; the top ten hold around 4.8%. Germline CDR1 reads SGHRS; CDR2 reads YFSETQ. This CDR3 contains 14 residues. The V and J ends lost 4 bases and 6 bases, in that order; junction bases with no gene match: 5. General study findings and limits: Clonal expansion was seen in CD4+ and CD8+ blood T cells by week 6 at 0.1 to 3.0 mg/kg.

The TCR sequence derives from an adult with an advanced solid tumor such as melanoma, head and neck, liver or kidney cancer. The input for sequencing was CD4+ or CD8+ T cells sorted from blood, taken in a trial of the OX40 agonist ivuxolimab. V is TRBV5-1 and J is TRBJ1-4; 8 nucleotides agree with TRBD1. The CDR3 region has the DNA TGCGCCAGCAGCGGAACAGGGGGATATGAAAAACTGTTTTTT. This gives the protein CASSGTGGYEKLFF.